This TCR beta chain was sequenced during a study of blood T cells in healthy people across ages. Study-level results: TCR beta diversity, measured per million T cells, fell in a roughly linear way with age. The unsorted PBMCs prevented any conclusive comparison of naive versus antigen-experienced cells.

A word on this clonotype: Its antigen is unidentified.

The study isolated at least 7 million PBMCs from each sample. Sample-barcoded 5' priming and a J-beta primer mix drove a second PCR of roughly 7 to 11 cycles. TCRdb fed the 5' RACE reads into MiXCR, producing one record per CDR3 protein. The sample lists roughly 800,000 distinct CDR3 sequences; more than 45% were seen once. Germline V CDR1 and CDR2: LGHNA, YNFKEQ. V was pared by 3 bases and J by 5 bases, with 9 bases of the junction left unmatched. The CDR3 runs 15 residues. Specimen: blood. This chain joins TRBV4-2 and TRBJ1-1, with 7 bases lining up with TRBD1. The sequence was obtained from a man aged 30 to 39 in good health. CDR3 bases: TGTGCCAGCAGCCACCATCTCGACAGGGTGACTGAAGCTTTCTTT. Translation gives CASSHHLDRVTEAFF.